This passage covers 4 T cell receptor beta chains from one sample sequenced in a study of beta chain features in type 1 diabetes. The study reverse transcribed the entire isolated RNA, so it sequenced expressed TCRB transcripts. TCRdb's table, derived via immunoSEQ multiplex PCR, lists solely in-frame clones and lacks some. This sample yields 200,000 to 250,000 clones, of which 27% are seen a single time; 4% belongs to the top ten. Sequencing was carried out using central memory CD4+ T cells from blood. The receptors originated from a young man in good health.

J is TRBJ2-1 and V is TRBV28; 7 bases are shared with TRBD2. V dropped 6 bases and J dropped 5; count of bases not matched to a gene: 10. The CDR3 is 15 amino acids. Germline CDR1 is MDHEN and CDR2 is SYDVKM. CDR3 in amino acids: CASSITASGHNEQFF. The CDR3 DNA sequence: TGTGCCAGCAGCATCACGGCTAGCGGACACAATGAGCAGTTCTTC.

This clone was observed a handful of times. This chain links TRBV7-9 with TRBJ2-7; D remains unclear. This CDR3 has 14 amino acids. The germline gives CDR1 SEHNR, CDR2 FQNEAQ (reference sequence). V was pared by 5 bases and J by 3 bases, with 14 bases between. CDR3 amino acids: CASSDRSVSYEQYF. The DNA of the CDR3 is TGTGCCAGCAGCGACCGCTCGGTCAGCTACGAGCAGTACTTC.

This clone came up many times. Other DNA sequences in this specimen translate into the identical CDR3. The V and J genes are TRBV29-1 and TRBJ1-1; D is undetermined. Trimming left V 2 bases short and J 1 base short, with 8 bases between. The CDR3 is made up of 13 amino acids. Germline CDR1 is SQVTM and CDR2 is ANQGSEA. Here the CDR3 reads CSVERERNTEAFF. CDR3 bases: TGCAGCGTTGAACGGGAGAGGAACACTGAAGCTTTCTTT.

This rearrangement joins TRBV30 to TRBJ1-3; D may be TRBD1 (6 bases). Germline CDR1 and CDR2: GTSNPN and SVGIG (reference sequence). Trimming took 4 bases from V and 0 from J, leaving 13 bases between them. CDR3 length equals 15 residues. CDR3 in DNA: TGTGCCTGGACATGGGGGGCTTCCTCTGGAAACACCATATATTTT. Its protein is CAWTWGASSGNTIYF.